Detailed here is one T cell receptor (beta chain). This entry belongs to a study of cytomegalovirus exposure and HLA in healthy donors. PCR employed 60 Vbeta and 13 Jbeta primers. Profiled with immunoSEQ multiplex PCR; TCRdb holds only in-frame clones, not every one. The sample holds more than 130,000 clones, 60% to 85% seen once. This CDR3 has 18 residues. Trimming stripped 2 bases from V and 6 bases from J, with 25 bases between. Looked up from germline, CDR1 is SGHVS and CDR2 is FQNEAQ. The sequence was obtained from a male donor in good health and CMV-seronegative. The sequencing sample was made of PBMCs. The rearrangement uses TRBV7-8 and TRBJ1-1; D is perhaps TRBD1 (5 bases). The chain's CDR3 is CASSLLGVPSSLSSEAFF. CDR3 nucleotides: TGTGCCAGCAGCTTACTAGGGGTCCCTTCTTCGCTGAGCTCTGAAGCTTTCTTT.